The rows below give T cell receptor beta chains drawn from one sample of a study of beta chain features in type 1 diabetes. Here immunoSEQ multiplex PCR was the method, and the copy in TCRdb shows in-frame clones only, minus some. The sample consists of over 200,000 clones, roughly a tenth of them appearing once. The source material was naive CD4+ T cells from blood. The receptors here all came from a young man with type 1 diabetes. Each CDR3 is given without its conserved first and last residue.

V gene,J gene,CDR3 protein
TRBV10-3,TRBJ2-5,AISFLAGGETQY
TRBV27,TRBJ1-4,ASSRGQRHEKLF
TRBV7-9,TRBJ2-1,ASTLDYKQF
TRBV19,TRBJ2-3,ASSDRGSTDTQY
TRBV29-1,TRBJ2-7,SVEGQHYEQY
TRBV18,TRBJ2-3,ASSPRTVASTDTQY
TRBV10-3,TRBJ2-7,AISELQAGYEQY
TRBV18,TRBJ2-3,ASSPTSGGTDTQY
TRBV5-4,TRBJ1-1,ASSFTGTTEAF
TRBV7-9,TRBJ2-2,ASSFRRGATGELF
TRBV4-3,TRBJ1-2,ASSRDVTAGYYGYT
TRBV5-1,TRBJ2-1,ASRSLMSSYNEQF
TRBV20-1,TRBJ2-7,SATGVGGQY
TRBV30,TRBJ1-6,AWGTDYNSPLH
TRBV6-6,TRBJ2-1,ASSQQGNEQF
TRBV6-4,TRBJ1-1,ASSATGNTEAF
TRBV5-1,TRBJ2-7,ASSSTPLQGGEQY
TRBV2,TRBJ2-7,ASSEGLAAEQY
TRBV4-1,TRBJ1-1,ASSPLNRVSTEAF
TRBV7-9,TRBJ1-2,ASSFASNYGYT
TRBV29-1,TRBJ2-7,SVGPRTGNYEQY
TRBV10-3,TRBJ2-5,AISGTGNQETQY
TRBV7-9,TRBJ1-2,ASSLGGYGYT
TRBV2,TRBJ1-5,ASSEFLQNQPQH
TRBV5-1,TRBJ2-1,ASNELLTAGNEQF
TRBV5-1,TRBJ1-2,ASSLEVGNYGYT
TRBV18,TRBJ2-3,ASSLGRQGASDTQY
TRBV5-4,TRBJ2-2,ASSWDTPNTGELF
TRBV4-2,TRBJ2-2,ASSPRTGTGELF
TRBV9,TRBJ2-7,ASSPRTDQRYEQY
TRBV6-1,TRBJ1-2,ASSEVHGGYGYT
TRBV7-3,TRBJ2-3,ASSPSTDTQY
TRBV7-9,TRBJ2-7,ASSPTGRNEQY
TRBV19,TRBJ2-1,ASREGQGTANEQF
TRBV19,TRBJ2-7,ASSPGQRRYEQY
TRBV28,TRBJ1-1,ASSTGVSGTEAF
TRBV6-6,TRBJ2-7,ASSWGGSLNEQY
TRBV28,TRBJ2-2,ATPGQNTGELF
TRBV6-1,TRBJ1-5,ASSEDQGGSYQPQH
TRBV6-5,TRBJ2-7,AVTEPRSYEQY
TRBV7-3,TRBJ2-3,ASSLAGGDTQY
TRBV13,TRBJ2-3,ASSHFGTSGGASTDTQY
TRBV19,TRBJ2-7,ASSRRQGISYEQY
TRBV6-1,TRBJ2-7,ASSEADPTGGYEQY
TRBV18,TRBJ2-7,ASSPSQGETYEQY
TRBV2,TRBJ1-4,ASGTPATNEKLF
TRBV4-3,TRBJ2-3,ASSQDRLAGGRDTQY
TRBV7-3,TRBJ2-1,ASSLTSAGTGNEQF
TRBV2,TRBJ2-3,ASSEERGNLDTQY
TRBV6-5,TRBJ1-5,ASSRGLSNQPQH
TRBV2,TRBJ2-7,ASSEFTYEQY
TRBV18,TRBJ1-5,ASSLDRGNQPQH
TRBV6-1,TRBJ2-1,ASSVGRAGGIEQF